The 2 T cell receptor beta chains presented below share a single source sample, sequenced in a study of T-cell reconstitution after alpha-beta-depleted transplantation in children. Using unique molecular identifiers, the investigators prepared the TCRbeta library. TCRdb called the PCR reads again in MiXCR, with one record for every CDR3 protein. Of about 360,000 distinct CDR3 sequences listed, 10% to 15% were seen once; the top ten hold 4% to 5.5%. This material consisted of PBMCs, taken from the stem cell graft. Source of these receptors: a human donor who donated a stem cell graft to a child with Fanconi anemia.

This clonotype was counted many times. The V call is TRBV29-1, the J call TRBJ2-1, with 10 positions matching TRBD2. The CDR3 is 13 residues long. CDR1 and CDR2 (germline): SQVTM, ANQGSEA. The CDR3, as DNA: TGCAGGGGAAGCGGGGGGGTTGACAATGAGCAGTTCTTC. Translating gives CRGSGGVDNEQFF.

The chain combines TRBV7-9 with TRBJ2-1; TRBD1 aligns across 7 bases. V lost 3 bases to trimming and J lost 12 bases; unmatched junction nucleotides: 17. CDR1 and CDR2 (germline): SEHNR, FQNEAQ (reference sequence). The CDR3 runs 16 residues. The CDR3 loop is CASSFPGQPTVKGQFF. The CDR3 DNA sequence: TGTGCCAGCAGCTTCCCGGGACAGCCAACCGTTAAGGGGCAGTTCTTC.